This T cell receptor beta chain is from a study (dated by TCRdb to 2013 to 2014). The sequencing machine was an Illumina Genome Analyzer IIx. TCRdb redid the processing of the public reads, applying fastp at Q25 and MiXCR, and retained in-frame beta chains. Each entry merges the rows of one CDR3 protein and shows their most common DNA and genes. This sample is represented by 7,100 or so distinct CDR3 sequences; over 30% of them were singletons. The ten largest clones take up roughly a fifth of the sample. This clonotype appeared many times. Its antigen remains unidentified. Base quality data are lacking; no much larger clone is found one base away. The germline V gene encodes CDR1 LGHNA and CDR2 YNFKEQ. Trimming removed 1 base from V and 5 bases from J; the gene matches leave 7 bases unexplained. Its CDR3 holds 15 amino acids, cysteine through phenylalanine. The retained sequence is limited to the CDR3, 45 bases, with the frame set at the first base.

Sequenced sample: blood. This clonotype was sampled from a human donor. The chain joins TRBV4-2 to TRBJ1-1, with 7 central nucleotides matching TRBD1. The nucleotide sequence is TGTGCCAGCAGCCAAGCCCATACAGGGGAAACTGAAGCTTTCTTT. This yields the protein CASSQAHTGETEAFF.